A single sample is the source of the 15 T cell receptor beta chains below, sequenced in a study of T cells in Graves' hyperthyroidism and ophthalmopathy. The investigators amplified TCR beta CDR3 regions from RNA transcripts. Primed by the HTBI set, a first-round RT-PCR was run on the TCR CDR3. TCRdb re-called the multiplex PCR reads through MiXCR, storing one row per CDR3 protein. The table includes 370,000 or so distinct CDR3 sequences, 15% to 17% detected once. Sequencing was done on a sample of blood. The receptor source for this set is a woman between 18 and 29 years old with Graves' hyperthyroidism that later progressed to Graves' ophthalmopathy.

This chain joins TRBV5-1 and TRBJ2-2; D uncertain. The V and J ends lost 4 bases and 1 base respectively, with 14 bases between them. The CDR3 has 16 amino acids. Germline V gene lookup returns CDR1 SGHRS and CDR2 YFSETQ. The CDR3 spells CASSTPRYGNTGELFF. CDR3 in DNA: TGCGCCAGCAGCACCCCCCGGTATGGGAACACCGGGGAGCTGTTTTTT.

CDR3 DNA sequence: TGCAGTGCTAGACCCCTAGCGGGAGGAAAAGAGACCCAGTACTTC. It translates to CSARPLAGGKETQYF. This chain connects TRBV20-1 to TRBJ2-5; TRBD2 matches at 11 bases. Germline V CDR1 and CDR2: DFQATT, SNEGSKA (reference sequence). Trimming at V came to 2 bases and at J to 3 bases, leaving 5 bases not matched to a gene. The CDR3 contains 15 residues.

The V gene is TRBV6-1, the J gene TRBJ2-1, with D possibly being TRBD2 (7 bases). This CDR3 has 16 residues. The germline V and J ends were trimmed by 4 bases and 3 bases, with 16 bases remaining between them. From germline, CDR1 is MNHNS and CDR2 SASEGT. The CDR3 region has the DNA TGTGCCAGCAGTGGGACACAGGGAGGGTTCTACAATGAGCAGTTCTTC. This gives the protein CASSGTQGGFYNEQFF.

The chain carries TRBV5-7 and TRBJ2-2; TRBD2 matches 7 bases. TRBV5-7 is reported as an ORF; its role is uncertain. The CDR3 has 16 residues. V shed 0 bases, J shed 0 bases, and the junction held 2 bases outside the gene matches. This chain's CDR3 is CASSLVGGANTGELFF. CDR3 sequence (DNA): TGTGCCAGCAGCTTGGTTGGGGGGGCGAACACCGGGGAGCTGTTTTTT.

This clonotype was detected many times. The V gene is TRBV11-2, the J gene TRBJ2-3; a weak D match, TRBD2 (6 bases). The CDR3 has 15 residues. Trimming cost V 5 bases and J 2 bases, with 14 bases left between them. In germline, CDR1 is SGHAT, CDR2 FQNNGV. CDR3 sequence: CASSTRAGPTDTQYF. DNA of the CDR3: TGTGCCAGCAGCACGAGGGCGGGGCCCACAGATACGCAGTATTTT.

This clonotype came up many times. The gene calls are TRBV15 and TRBJ2-3; D is unclear. The V end was cut by 0 bases, the J end by 1 base, with 14 bases between. The germline gives CDR1 LNHNV, CDR2 YYDKDF (reference sequence). The CDR3 length is 17 residues. CDR3 protein: CATSRDRGSARTDTQYF. The DNA for the CDR3 is TGTGCCACCAGCAGAGATCGCGGAAGTGCGCGCACAGATACGCAGTATTTT. Together with reference TRBV15 and TRBJ2-3, the CDR3 gives the full variable domain: DAMVIQNPRYQVTQFGKPVTLSCSQTLNHNVMYWYQQKSSQAPKLLFHYYDKDFNNEADTPDNFQSRRPNTSFCFLDIRSPGLGDTAMYLCATSRDRGSARTDTQYFGPGTRLTVL.

This clonotype was detected ten times or more. The V and J genes are TRBV28 and TRBJ2-6; D gene uncertain. The CDR3 runs 15 residues. Germline V gene data show CDR1 as MDHEN and CDR2 as SYDVKM. V was trimmed by 3 bases and J by 0 bases, leaving 6 bases between them. The CDR3 is CASSFPNSGANVLTF. For the CDR3, the DNA is TGTGCCAGCAGTTTCCCGAACTCTGGGGCCAACGTCCTGACTTTC.

The V and J genes are TRBV27 and TRBJ2-3; D not certain. Germline V gives CDR1 MNHEY, CDR2 SMNVEV (reference sequence). Trimming pared 6 bases from V and 6 bases from J, leaving 13 bases between. The CDR3 has 13 amino acids. The CDR3, as DNA: TGTGCCAGCAGCCCACGGACGTCGGATACGCAGTATTTT. This translates into CASSPRTSDTQYF.

The genes are TRBV7-9 and TRBJ2-2; 10 nucleotides match TRBD2. Germline CDR1 SEHNR, CDR2 FQNEAQ (reference sequence). J lost 4 bases, V lost 4 bases, and 0 bases had no gene match. This CDR3 is built from 14 residues. This CDR3 is CASSWTSGTGELFF. In nucleotides, the CDR3 is TGTGCCAGCAGCTGGACTAGCGGCACCGGGGAGCTGTTTTTT.

This clonotype has ten or more counts. The V gene is TRBV6-2 or TRBV6-3, the J gene TRBJ2-1; a possible D gene is TRBD1 (5 bases). CDR1 MNHEY and CDR2 SVGEGT come from the germline V gene. The CDR3 spans 15 residues. V lost 2 bases and J lost 7, with 15 bases in between. CDR3 in amino acids: CASSYMDMLWNEQFF. The CDR3, as DNA: TGTGCCAGCAGTTACATGGACATGTTGTGGAATGAGCAGTTCTTC.

At least ten counts were recorded for this clonotype. The chain is built from TRBV6-1 and TRBJ1-1; no firm D call. Germline CDR1 reads MNHNS; CDR2 reads SASEGT. This CDR3 is 15 amino acids long. Trimming removed 3 bases at V and 4 bases at J, with 15 bases between. This CDR3 reads CASSEMGQWGTEAFF. CDR3 DNA sequence: TGTGCCAGCAGTGAGATGGGCCAGTGGGGCACTGAAGCTTTCTTT.

With regard to this clonotype: A much bigger clone sits one base away, suggesting this may be a read error. In DNA form, the CDR3 reads TGTGCCAGCAGCACCGACAGTGGCTCCTACAATGAGCAGTTCTTC. Translating it yields CASSTDSGSYNEQFF. The chain carries TRBV7-2 and TRBJ2-1; D may be TRBD1 (5 bases). Germline V gene data show CDR1 as SGHTA and CDR2 as FQGNSA. V shed 5 bases and J shed 0 bases, with 11 bases lying between them. This CDR3 comprises 15 residues.

This clonotype was found many times. The chain uses TRBV3-1 and TRBJ1-1, with D unresolved. V shed 4 bases and J shed 3 bases, with 9 bases lying between them. This CDR3 comprises 13 residues. Per germline, CDR1 LGHDT and CDR2 YNNKEL (reference sequence). This chain's CDR3 is CASSLRRDTEAFF. The CDR3 coding sequence is TGTGCCAGCAGCCTCCGACGGGACACTGAAGCTTTCTTT.

This chain joins TRBV2 and TRBJ2-7, with TRBD2 identical over 10 bases. J gave up 1 base and V 10 bases, and 19 bases lay outside the gene matches. This CDR3 comprises 18 residues. The germline gives CDR1 SNHLY, CDR2 FYNNEI. As DNA, the CDR3 is TGTGCCACCTCGGGGGCAGGGAGCCCTAGCGGGAGTTCCTACGAGCAGTACTTC. Amino acids: CATSGAGSPSGSSYEQYF.

This chain connects TRBV9 to TRBJ1-4, with 10 bases that match TRBD1. J was trimmed by 6 bases and V by 7 bases; bases with no gene match: 6. This CDR3 is built from 14 residues. Germline V gives CDR1 SGDLS, CDR2 YYNGEE. This CDR3 is CASGQGGLDEKLFF. CDR3 bases: TGTGCCAGCGGACAGGGGGGCCTGGATGAAAAACTGTTTTTT.